These 4 T cell receptor beta chains were all obtained from the same sample, sequenced in a study of neurological immune-mediated disorders. TCRdb independently ran MiXCR on the 5' RACE reads; one entry per CDR3 protein. Of roughly 76,000 distinct CDR3 sequences in the sample, 14% were seen once. Sequencing was performed on PBMCs. These TCRs come from a woman between 45 and 65 years old in good health.

On this clonotype: An end of the junction does not agree with germline; a read error may underlie this. This sequence joins TRBV7-2 and TRBJ2-5; no reliable D call. Looked up from germline, CDR1 is SGHTA and CDR2 is FQGNSA. The CDR3 runs to 15 residues. The CDR3 nucleotides read TGTGCCAGCAGCTCCCGTCTTCTAGAGCAAGAGACCCAGGACTTC. Its protein is CASSSRLLEQETQDF.

This clonotype was detected ten times or more. J is TRBJ2-5 and V is TRBV15; D unresolved. Trimming removed 1 base from V and 2 bases from J, with 11 bases in between. The germline V gene encodes CDR1 LNHNV and CDR2 YYDKDF (reference sequence). The CDR3 is 15 residues long. CDR3 sequence (DNA): TGTGCCACCAGCAGAGCCCGGGTAGAGCAAGAGACCCAGTACTTC. Protein product: CATSRARVEQETQYF.

In its sample, this clonotype was seen many times. The V and J genes are TRBV25-1 and TRBJ1-5; 11 bases map to TRBD1. This CDR3 is 17 amino acids long. The germline CDR1 and CDR2 sequences are MGHDK and SYGVNS. Trimming at V came to 1 base and at J to 5 bases, leaving 7 bases not matched to a gene. The DNA of the CDR3 is TGTGCCAGCAGTGAATCGAGGACAGGGGGCTGGGATCAGCCCCAGCATTTT. This gives the protein CASSESRTGGWDQPQHF.

J is TRBJ2-7 and V is TRBV7-9; D unclear. The germline CDR1 and CDR2 sequences are SEHNR and FQNEAQ (reference sequence). V lost 8 bases and J 0 bases, leaving 11 bases between the germline ends. The CDR3 consists of 13 residues. The CDR3, as DNA: TGTGCCAGCTGTGATGCTGGCTCCTACGAGCAGTACTTC. It yields the protein CASCDAGSYEQYF.